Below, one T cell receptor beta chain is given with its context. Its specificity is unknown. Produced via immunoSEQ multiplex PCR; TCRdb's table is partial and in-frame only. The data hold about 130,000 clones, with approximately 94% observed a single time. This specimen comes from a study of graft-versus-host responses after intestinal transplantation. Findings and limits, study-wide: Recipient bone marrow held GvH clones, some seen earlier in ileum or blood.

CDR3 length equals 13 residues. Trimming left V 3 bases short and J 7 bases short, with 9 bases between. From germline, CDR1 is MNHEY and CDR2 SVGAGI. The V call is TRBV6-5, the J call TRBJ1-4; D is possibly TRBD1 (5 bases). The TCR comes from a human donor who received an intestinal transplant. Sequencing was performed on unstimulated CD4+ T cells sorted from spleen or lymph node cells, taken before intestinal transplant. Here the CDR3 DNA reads TGTGCCAGCAGTTATGGGGCGAGTGAAAAACTGTTTTTT. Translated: CASSYGASEKLFF.